This T cell receptor beta chain appears in the sequencing data of a study of T and B cells in COVID-19 patients. Study-level background: Peripheral blood came from COVID-19 patients with active infection or after recovery. The recovered patients had mostly mild to moderate COVID-19 with outpatient management. Study-level results: Blood from mildly ill patients while symptomatic, and early samples from severe cases, were scarce. In COVID-19 patients, T cell receptor beta variable and joining gene use was reportedly strongly skewed.

TRB rearrangements were amplified by multiplex PCR with BIOMED2 TRB-A/B primers. TCRdb ran MiXCR on the multiplex PCR reads and lists one entry per CDR3 protein. The table includes more than 20,000 distinct CDR3 sequences, about 31% detected once. A word on this clonotype: Antigen: not known.

TRB was amplified from around 230-520 ng of blood genomic DNA. The trim removed 3 bases at V and 5 bases at J, leaving 4 bases unmatched. The CDR3 has 13 amino acids. Germline CDR1 SGHVS, CDR2 FNYEAQ. The receptor was isolated from a human donor who had recovered from COVID-19. The chain links TRBV7-6 to TRBJ2-7, with 7 nucleotides matching TRBD2. Sequenced material: blood. CDR3 nucleotide sequence: TGTGCCAGCAGCTTGGGGGGGGGAGACGAGCAGTACTTC. Protein product: CASSLGGGDEQYF.